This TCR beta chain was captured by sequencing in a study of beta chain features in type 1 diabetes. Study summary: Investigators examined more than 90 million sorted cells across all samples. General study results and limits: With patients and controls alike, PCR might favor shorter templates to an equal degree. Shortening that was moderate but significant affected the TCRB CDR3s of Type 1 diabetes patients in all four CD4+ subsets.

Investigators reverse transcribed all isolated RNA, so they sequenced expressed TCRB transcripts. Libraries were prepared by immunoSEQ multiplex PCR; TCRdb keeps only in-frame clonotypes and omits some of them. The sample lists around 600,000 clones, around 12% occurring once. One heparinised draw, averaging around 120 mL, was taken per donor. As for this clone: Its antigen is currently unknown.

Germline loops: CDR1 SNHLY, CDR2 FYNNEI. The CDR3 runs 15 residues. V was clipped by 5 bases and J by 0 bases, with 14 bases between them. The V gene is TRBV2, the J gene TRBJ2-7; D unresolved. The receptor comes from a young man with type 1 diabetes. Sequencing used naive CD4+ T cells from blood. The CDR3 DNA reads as TGTGCCAGCAGTATGGGGAATGTAGGCTCCTACGAGCAGTACTTC. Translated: CASSMGNVGSYEQYF.